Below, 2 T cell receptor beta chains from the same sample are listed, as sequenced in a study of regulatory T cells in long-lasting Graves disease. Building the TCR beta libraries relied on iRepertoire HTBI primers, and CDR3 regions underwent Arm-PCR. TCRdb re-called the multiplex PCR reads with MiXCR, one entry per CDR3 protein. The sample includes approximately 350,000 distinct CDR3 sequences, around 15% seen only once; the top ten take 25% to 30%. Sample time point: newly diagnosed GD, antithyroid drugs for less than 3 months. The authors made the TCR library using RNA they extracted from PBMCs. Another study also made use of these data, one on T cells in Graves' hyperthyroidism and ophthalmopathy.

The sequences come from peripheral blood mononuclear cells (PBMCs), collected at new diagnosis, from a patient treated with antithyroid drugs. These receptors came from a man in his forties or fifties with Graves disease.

CDR3: CATRGPRADQPQHF. DNA for the CDR3: TGTGCCACGAGGGGCCCCAGGGCCGATCAGCCCCAGCATTTT. This chain links TRBV24-1 with TRBJ1-5, with a tentative D call TRBD1 (5 bases). The V gene lost 10 bases and the J gene lost 5 bases, with 17 bases spanning the gap. The length of the CDR3 is 14 residues. Germline V gene data show CDR1 as KGHDR and CDR2 as SFDVKD.

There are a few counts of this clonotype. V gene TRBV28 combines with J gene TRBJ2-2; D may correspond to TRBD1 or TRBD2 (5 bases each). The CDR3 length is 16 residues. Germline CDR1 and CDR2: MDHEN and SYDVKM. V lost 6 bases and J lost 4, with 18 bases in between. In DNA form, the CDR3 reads TGTGCCAGCAGCCCTGGGGCTAGCCTGGTCACCGGGGAGCTGTTTTTT. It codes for CASSPGASLVTGELFF.